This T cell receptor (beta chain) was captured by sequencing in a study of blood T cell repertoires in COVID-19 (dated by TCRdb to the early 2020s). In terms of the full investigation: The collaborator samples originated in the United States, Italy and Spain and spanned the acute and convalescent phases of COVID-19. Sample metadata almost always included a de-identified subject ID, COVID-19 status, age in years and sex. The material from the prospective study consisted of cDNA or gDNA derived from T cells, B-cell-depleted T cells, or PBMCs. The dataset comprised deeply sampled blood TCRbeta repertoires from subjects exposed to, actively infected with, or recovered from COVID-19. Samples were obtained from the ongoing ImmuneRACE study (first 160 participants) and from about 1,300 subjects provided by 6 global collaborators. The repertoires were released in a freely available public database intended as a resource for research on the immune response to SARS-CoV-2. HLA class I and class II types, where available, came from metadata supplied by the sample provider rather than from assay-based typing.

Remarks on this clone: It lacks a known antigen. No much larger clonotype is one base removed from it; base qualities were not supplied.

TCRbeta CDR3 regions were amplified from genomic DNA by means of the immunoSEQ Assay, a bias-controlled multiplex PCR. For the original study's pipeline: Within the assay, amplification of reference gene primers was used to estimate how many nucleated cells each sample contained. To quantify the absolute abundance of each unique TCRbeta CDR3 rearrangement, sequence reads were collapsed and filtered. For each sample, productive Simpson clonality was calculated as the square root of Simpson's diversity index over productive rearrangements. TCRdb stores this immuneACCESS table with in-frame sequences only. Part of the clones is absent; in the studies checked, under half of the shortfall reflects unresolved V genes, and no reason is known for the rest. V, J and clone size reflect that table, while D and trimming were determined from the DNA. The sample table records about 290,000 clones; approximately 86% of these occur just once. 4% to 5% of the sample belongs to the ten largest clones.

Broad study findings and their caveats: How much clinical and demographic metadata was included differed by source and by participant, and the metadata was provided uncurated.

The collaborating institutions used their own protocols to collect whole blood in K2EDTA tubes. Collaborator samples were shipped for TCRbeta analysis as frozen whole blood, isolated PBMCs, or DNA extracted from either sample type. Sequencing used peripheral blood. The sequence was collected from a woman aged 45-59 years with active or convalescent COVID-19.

The nucleotide sequence reads as follows: TGCGCCAGCAGCCAAATACCAGCTCCGGGACAGGGGAAATTAGATACGCAGTATTTT. Protein translation: CASSQIPAPGQGKLDTQYF. The chain was built from TRBV5-1 and TRBJ2-3; TRBD1 aligns with 10 central bases. Based on the germline V gene, the CDR1 and CDR2 sequences are SGHRS and YFSETQ. V has 4 bases trimmed and J has 5 bases trimmed; junction bases matching no gene number 19. The CDR3 starts with the cysteine, ends with the phenylalanine, and has 19 residues. Only CDR3 DNA remains: 57 bases, in frame from the first base.